The rows below give T cell receptor beta chains drawn from one sample of a study of blood T cell repertoires in COVID-19. Method: immunoSEQ multiplex PCR; TCRdb's copy keeps in-frame clones and lacks some. The sample has 100,000 to 120,000 clones, 76% seen once. Sequencing input: peripheral blood. These receptors all come from a woman older than 75 with acute or convalescent COVID-19. The CDR3 runs from the conserved cysteine through the conserved F or W. The order of the fields is J gene, CDR3 length, clone size, D gene, V gene, CDR3 protein, CDR3 DNA. D genes are given only for firm matches. Size values are once, few and many counts, or a class for expanded clones, and some rows have none.

TRBJ2-5 | 17 | NA | TRBD2 | TRBV7-9 | CASSTSGRIRSGETQYF | TGTGCCAGCAGCACAAGCGGGAGGATCCGTAGCGGGGAGACCCAGTACTTC
TRBJ1-5 | 13 | NA | NA | TRBV30 | CAWSRQELQPQHF | TGTGCCTGGAGCCGACAGGAGCTTCAGCCCCAGCATTTT
TRBJ1-1 | 14 | NA | TRBD1 | TRBV2 | CASSSDRVNTEAFF | TGTGCCAGCAGTTCTGACAGGGTCAACACTGAAGCTTTCTTT
TRBJ2-7 | 15 | NA | TRBD1 | TRBV11-2 | CASSFRQGSSYEQYF | TGTGCCAGCAGCTTCCGACAGGGATCGTCCTACGAGCAGTACTTC
TRBJ1-1 | 12 | NA | NA | TRBV3-1/TRBV3-2 | CASSPPQGEAFF | TGTGCCAGCAGCCCGCCACAGGGTGAAGCTTTCTTT
TRBJ1-3 | 14 | NA | TRBD1 | TRBV2 | CATAPRDREYTIYF | TGTGCCACCGCCCCCCGGGACAGGGAATACACCATATATTTT
TRBJ2-3 | 15 | NA | NA | TRBV6-1 | CASSEGLRAVDTQYF | TGTGCCAGCAGTGAAGGGCTCCGCGCGGTCGATACGCAGTATTTT
TRBJ1-2 | 13 | NA | TRBD1 | TRBV6-5 | CARGQQGDYGYTF | TGTGCCAGGGGCCAACAGGGGGACTATGGCTACACCTTC
TRBJ2-7 | 14 | few | NA | TRBV6-6 | CASREGGLFYEQYF | TGTGCCAGCAGGGAAGGAGGACTATTCTACGAGCAGTACTTC
TRBJ2-5 | 16 | few | TRBD2 | TRBV5-1 | CASLISLAGGTETQYF | TGCGCCAGCCTCATAAGTCTAGCGGGGGGAACAGAGACCCAGTACTTC
TRBJ2-1 | 15 | NA | NA | TRBV3-1/TRBV3-2 | CASSQGSSEVNEQFF | TGTGCCAGCAGCCAAGGGAGCAGTGAAGTCAATGAGCAGTTCTTC
TRBJ1-6 | 15 | NA | NA | TRBV5-1 | CASSLTPTANSPLHF | TGCGCCAGCAGCCTAACCCCGACAGCCAACTCACCCCTCCACTTT
TRBJ1-1 | 16 | NA | NA | TRBV30 | CAWSRFGGFMNTEAFF | TGTGCCTGGAGCCGATTCGGAGGATTCATGAACACTGAAGCTTTCTTT
TRBJ2-3 | 15 | NA | NA | TRBV3-1/TRBV3-2 | CASSHTGEGTDTQYF | TGTGCCAGCAGCCACACGGGAGAGGGCACAGATACGCAGTATTTT
TRBJ1-2 | 14 | once | NA | TRBV7-2 | CASRRGEANYGYTF | TGTGCCAGCAGGCGGGGGGAGGCTAACTATGGCTACACCTTC
TRBJ2-3 | 15 | NA | TRBD2 | TRBV5-1 | CASSLGTRRTDTQYF | TGCGCCAGCAGCTTGGGGACTAGACGCACAGATACGCAGTATTTT
TRBJ1-1 | 15 | NA | NA | TRBV24-1 | CATSEVEKDFPEAFF | TGTGCCACCAGTGAGGTAGAAAAGGACTTCCCTGAAGCTTTCTTT
TRBJ2-7 | 14 | NA | TRBD1 | TRBV9 | CASSVDPTGVEQYF | TGTGCCAGCAGCGTAGACCCGACAGGGGTCGAGCAGTACTTC
TRBJ2-6 | 16 | NA | NA | TRBV7-5 | CVRSLVGHSGANVLTF | TGTGTCAGAAGCTTAGTTGGCCACTCTGGGGCCAACGTCCTGACTTTC
TRBJ2-7 | 14 | NA | NA | TRBV6-5 | CASSSIWGAYEQYF | TGTGCCAGCAGTTCGATCTGGGGGGCCTACGAGCAGTACTTC
TRBJ2-4 | 17 | NA | NA | TRBV6-2/TRBV6-3 | CASSFKARDKKRNIQYF | TGTGCCAGCAGTTTTAAAGCCCGGGACAAAAAAAGGAACATTCAGTACTTC
TRBJ2-1 | 13 | NA | NA | TRBV6-5 | CASRDPGDNEQFF | TGTGCCAGCAGGGACCCGGGGGACAATGAGCAGTTCTTC
TRBJ1-2 | 16 | few | NA | TRBV25-1 | CASSAPIGHPNYGYTF | TGTGCCAGCAGTGCTCCAATAGGACATCCAAACTATGGCTACACCTTC
TRBJ2-4 | 14 | NA | NA | TRBV19 | CASRSTVAKNIQYF | TGTGCCAGTAGATCTACAGTAGCCAAAAACATTCAGTACTTC
TRBJ1-4 | 14 | few | TRBD1 | TRBV5-1 | CASSIGQGPEKLFF | TGCGCCAGCAGCATAGGACAGGGCCCTGAAAAACTGTTTTTT
TRBJ2-1 | 15 | NA | TRBD1 | TRBV4-3 | CASSYRTGGSHEQFF | TGCGCCAGCAGTTACAGGACAGGGGGATCCCATGAGCAGTTCTTC
TRBJ2-7 | 13 | NA | TRBD1 | TRBV25-1 | CASSGQGAYEQYF | TGTGCCAGCTCGGGACAGGGGGCCTACGAGCAGTACTTC
TRBJ2-1 | 17 | once | TRBD2 | TRBV10-1 | CASSIVAGVNSYNEQFF | TGCGCCAGCAGTATCGTAGCGGGAGTCAACTCCTACAATGAGCAGTTCTTC
TRBJ1-4 | 16 | few | TRBD1 | TRBV9 | CASSGMTGPLHEKLFF | TGTGCCAGCAGCGGAATGACAGGGCCACTCCATGAAAAACTGTTTTTT
TRBJ2-5 | 16 | NA | TRBD2 | TRBV4-1 | CASSQGLAGNLETQYF | TGCGCCAGCAGCCAAGGACTAGCGGGTAATTTAGAGACCCAGTACTTC
TRBJ2-5 | 12 | NA | NA | TRBV24-1 | CATSDYEQTQYF | TGTGCCACCAGTGATTATGAGCAGACCCAGTACTTC
TRBJ1-1 | 13 | NA | NA | TRBV5-8 | CASSTKNRLGAFF | TGTGCCAGCAGCACGAAGAACAGGCTTGGGGCTTTCTTT
TRBJ2-1 | 14 | NA | NA | TRBV6-5 | CASSLGTSYNEQFF | TGTGCCAGCAGTTTGGGGACATCCTACAATGAGCAGTTCTTC
TRBJ2-5 | 15 | NA | NA | TRBV7-9 | CASSFGYRPGETQYF | TGTGCCAGCAGCTTCGGGTACCGGCCTGGGGAGACCCAGTACTTC
TRBJ2-3 | 16 | NA | NA | TRBV24-1 | CATSDWQGGGTDTQYF | TGTGCCACCAGTGATTGGCAGGGAGGCGGCACAGATACGCAGTATTTT
TRBJ1-5 | 12 | NA | NA | TRBV29-1 | CSFRVQVQPQHF | TGCAGCTTTAGGGTACAGGTTCAGCCCCAGCATTTT
TRBJ2-5 | 14 | once | NA | TRBV11-2 | CASSAEAPRETQYF | TGTGCCAGCTCGGCGGAGGCCCCGCGCGAGACCCAGTACTTC
TRBJ1-2 | 9 | NA | NA | TRBV29-1 | CSVSNGYTF | TGCAGCGTCTCTAATGGCTACACCTTC
TRBJ2-7 | 13 | NA | TRBD1 | TRBV5-4 | CASSDRGAYEQYF | TGTGCCAGCAGCGACAGGGGAGCCTACGAGCAGTACTTC
TRBJ2-7 | 15 | NA | TRBD2 | TRBV7-6 | CASSLDYSGSYEQYF | TGTGCCAGCAGCTTAGATTATAGCGGGAGCTACGAGCAGTACTTC
TRBJ2-3 | 15 | NA | TRBD2 | TRBV5-5 | CASSLSGLASDTQYF | TGTGCCAGCAGCCTATCGGGACTAGCGTCAGATACGCAGTATTTT
TRBJ2-7 | 11 | NA | NA | TRBV7-8 | CASSPSYEQYF | TGTGCCAGCAGCCCGTCGTACGAGCAGTACTTC
TRBJ2-6 | 17 | NA | NA | TRBV4-2 | CASSQSGRGSGANVLTF | TGTGCCAGCAGCCAATCTGGACGGGGCTCTGGGGCCAACGTCCTGACTTTC
TRBJ2-3 | 16 | NA | TRBD2 | TRBV18 | CASSPPRLGGADTQYF | TGTGCCAGCTCACCACCGCGTCTTGGGGGGGCAGATACGCAGTATTTT
TRBJ2-3 | 16 | NA | TRBD2 | TRBV7-9 | CASSPRLAAFTDTQYF | TGTGCCAGCAGCCCCCGACTAGCAGCCTTCACAGATACGCAGTATTTT
TRBJ2-1 | 15 | few | TRBD2 | TRBV11-3 | CASSGTSGADNEQFF | TGTGCCAGCTCCGGGACTAGCGGGGCTGACAATGAGCAGTTCTTC
TRBJ1-1 | 13 | NA | TRBD1 | TRBV29-1 | CSVEQGGSTEAFF | TGCAGCGTTGAGCAGGGGGGTAGCACTGAAGCTTTCTTT
TRBJ1-1 | 13 | NA | TRBD1 | TRBV12-3/TRBV12-4 | CASSWDRDTEAFF | TGTGCCAGCAGTTGGGACAGGGACACTGAAGCTTTCTTT
TRBJ2-1 | 14 | NA | TRBD1 | TRBV7-2 | CASSINRGPNEQFF | TGTGCCAGCAGCATCAACAGGGGCCCCAATGAGCAGTTCTTC
TRBJ2-5 | 17 | NA | TRBD2 | TRBV29-1 | CSVEWVPSGGLLETQYF | TGCAGCGTTGAATGGGTTCCTAGCGGGGGTTTGTTAGAGACCCAGTACTTC
TRBJ2-5 | 14 | NA | TRBD1 | TRBV5-1 | CASSQTGGGETQYF | TGCGCCAGCAGCCAGACAGGGGGCGGTGAGACCCAGTACTTC
TRBJ2-7 | 17 | once | TRBD2 | TRBV7-8 | CASSPQWGSGSPYEQYF | TGTGCCAGCAGCCCACAATGGGGTAGCGGGAGTCCCTACGAGCAGTACTTC
TRBJ2-5 | 11 | NA | NA | TRBV28 | CASSLEETQYF | TGTGCCAGCAGTTTAGAGGAGACCCAGTACTTC
TRBJ2-3 | 13 | NA | NA | TRBV5-1 | CASSPRYTDTQYF | TGCGCCAGCAGCCCGCGGTACACAGATACGCAGTATTTT
TRBJ1-3 | 17 | NA | NA | TRBV15 | CATSRDLSGTSGNTIYF | TGTGCCACCAGCAGAGATCTTTCAGGGACTTCTGGAAACACCATATATTTT
TRBJ1-2 | 13 | NA | NA | TRBV11-2 | CASSLAGYLGYTF | TGTGCCAGCAGCTTAGCAGGGTATCTCGGCTACACCTTC
TRBJ2-2 | 15 | NA | TRBD1 | TRBV7-9 | CASSSGQGATGELFF | TGTGCCAGCAGCTCGGGACAGGGGGCAACCGGGGAGCTGTTTTTT
TRBJ1-1 | 17 | few | NA | TRBV9 | CASSPRDRPGANTEAFF | TGTGCCAGCAGCCCCAGAGATCGGCCAGGGGCGAACACTGAAGCTTTCTTT
TRBJ2-5 | 13 | few | NA | TRBV10-3 | CAIMAGVQETQYF | TGTGCCATCATGGCAGGGGTCCAAGAGACCCAGTACTTC